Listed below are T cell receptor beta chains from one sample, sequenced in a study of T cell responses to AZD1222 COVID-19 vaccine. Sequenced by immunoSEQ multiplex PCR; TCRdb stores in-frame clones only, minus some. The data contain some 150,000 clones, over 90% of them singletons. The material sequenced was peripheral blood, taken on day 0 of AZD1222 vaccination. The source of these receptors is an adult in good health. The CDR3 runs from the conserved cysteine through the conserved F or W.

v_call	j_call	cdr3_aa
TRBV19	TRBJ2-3	CASSNRGIPTDTQYF
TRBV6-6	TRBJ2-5	CASSYGRGLQETQYF
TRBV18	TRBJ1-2	CASSPPSGGGGYGYTF
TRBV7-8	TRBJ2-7	CASSIPLTGPYEQYF
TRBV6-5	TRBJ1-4	CASSYKPRDEKLFF
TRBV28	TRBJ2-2	CASSPPNYGELFF
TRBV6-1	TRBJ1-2	CASSEPPPDRPTFYGYTF
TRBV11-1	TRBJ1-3	CASRRTGAGNTIYF
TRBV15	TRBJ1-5	CATSREIQTGQPQHF
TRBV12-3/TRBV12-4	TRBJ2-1	CASSATRQQFF
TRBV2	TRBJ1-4	CASSGTGQSNEKLFF
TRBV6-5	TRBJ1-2	CASSSTGISYGYTF
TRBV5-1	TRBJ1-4	CASSLSVREDEKLFF
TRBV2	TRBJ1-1	CASSVRDREGTEAFF
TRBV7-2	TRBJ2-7	CASRYDRGAPYEQYF
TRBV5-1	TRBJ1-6	CASSLDVGTPNSPLHF
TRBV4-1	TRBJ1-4	CASSLGWTDNEKLFF
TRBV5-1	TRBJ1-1	CASSKENMNTEAFF
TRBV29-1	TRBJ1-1	CSVATGINTEAFF
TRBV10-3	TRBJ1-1	CAISESGTEAFF
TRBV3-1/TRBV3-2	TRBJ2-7	CASSQGWDRGAYEQYF
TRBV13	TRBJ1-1	CASSLEGQGGTEAFF
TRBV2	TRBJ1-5	CASSGSRMGAISNQPQHF
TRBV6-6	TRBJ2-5	CASSYGYQETQYF
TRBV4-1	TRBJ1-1	CASSHLAPPPGTEAFF
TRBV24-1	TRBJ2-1	CATSDGGDGGGNEQFF
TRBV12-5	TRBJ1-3	CASGLGDGRGNTIYF
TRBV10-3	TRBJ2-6	CAMRGANVLTF
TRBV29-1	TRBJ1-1	CSVISLNTEAFF
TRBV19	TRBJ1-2	CASSIKRGQKNSYGYTF
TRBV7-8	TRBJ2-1	CASRLLPPGTGLDEQFF
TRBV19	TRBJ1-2	CASARTRGIYGYTF
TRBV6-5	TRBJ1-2	CASSYLGRAYGYTF
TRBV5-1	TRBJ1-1	CASSLEGSMNTEAFF
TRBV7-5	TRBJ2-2	CVRSHLTSGNTGELFF
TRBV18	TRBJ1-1	CASSPVDRGSTEAFF
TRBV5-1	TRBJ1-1	CASSTGQDHTEAFF
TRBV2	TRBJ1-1	CASSDDVGWNTEAFF
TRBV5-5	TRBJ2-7	CASLDSPRSHYEQYF
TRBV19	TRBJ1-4	CASSPGVANEKLFF
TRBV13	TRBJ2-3	CATAGGPGTDTQYF
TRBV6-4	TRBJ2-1	CASSDGLAEYNEQFF
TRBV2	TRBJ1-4	CASFTGRDTNEKLFF
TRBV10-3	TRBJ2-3	CAAGGAASDTQYF
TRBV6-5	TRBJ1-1	CASSYSTVNTEAFF
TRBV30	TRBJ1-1	CAWKGSNTEAFF
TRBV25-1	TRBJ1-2	CASSGPQINYGYTF
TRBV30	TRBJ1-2	CAWNRDSGYTF
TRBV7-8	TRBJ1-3	CASSLALGNTIYF
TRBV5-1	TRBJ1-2	CASSAGGWGNGYTF
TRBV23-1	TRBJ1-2	CASSKGPTTYGYTF
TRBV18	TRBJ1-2	CASSPTLGEKPNYGYTF
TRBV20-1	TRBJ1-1	CSPGTGSEAFF
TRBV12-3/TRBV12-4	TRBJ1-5	CASRKDQASPQHF
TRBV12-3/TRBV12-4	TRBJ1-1	CASSPRQHTEAFF